This T cell receptor (beta chain) was documented in a study of T cells in Graves' hyperthyroidism and ophthalmopathy. 10 ml of fresh peripheral blood supplied the PBMCs. Amplification yielded TCR beta CDR3 regions, with RNA transcripts as the source. First-round RT-PCR targeting the TCR CDR3 was performed with the HTBI primer set. One entry per CDR3 protein results from TCRdb running MiXCR on the multiplex PCR reads. The top ten clones hold 7.5% to 9.5% of a sample with hundreds of thousands of distinct CDR3 sequences, about two fifths of them seen once. The CDR3 consists of 13 residues. V shed 1 base and J shed 6 bases, with 10 bases lying between them. From germline, CDR1 is SEHNR and CDR2 FQNEAQ (reference sequence).

The sequencing input was blood. This sequence originates from a man aged 18 to 35 with Graves' hyperthyroidism. V usage is TRBV7-9 and J usage is TRBJ2-7; D remains ambiguous. This CDR3 is CASSLGAAGEQYF. CDR3 nucleotides: TGTGCCAGCAGCTTAGGGGCCGCAGGCGAGCAGTACTTC.